The 16 T cell receptor beta chains below all came from one sample that was sequenced in a study of PD-1 blockade in classical Hodgkin lymphoma. Brentuximab vedotin exposure varied among the patients, all of whom had relapsed after autologous stem cell transplantation. Using immunoSEQ multiplex PCR, the repertoire was profiled, and TCRdb retains in-frame clones only, with some absent. Counted here are some 41,000 clones, about 65% occurring once; the ten biggest clones make up approximately 3%. Sequenced here: peripheral blood mononuclear cells (PBMCs), sampled before the second cycle of nivolumab. These receptors originate from a human donor with classical Hodgkin lymphoma.

This sequence joins TRBV27 and TRBJ2-2, with 11 bases identical to TRBD2. Germline CDR1 and CDR2: MNHEY and SMNVEV (reference sequence). V was clipped by 8 bases and J by 7 bases; unmatched bases: 9. This CDR3 is built from 15 residues. The CDR3, as DNA: TGTGCCAGCCAAATTACTAGCGGGGGTATCGGGGAGCTGTTTTTT. Translating it yields CASQITSGGIGELFF.

The gene calls are TRBV4-3 and TRBJ1-2; 11 nucleotides match TRBD1. The CDR3 totals 17 residues. Trimming at V came to 0 bases and at J to 3 bases, leaving 6 bases not matched to a gene. Germline-derived CDR1 and CDR2 are LGHNA and YSLEER. CDR3 loop: CASSQDSWDRGDYGYTF. In DNA form, the CDR3 reads TGCGCCAGCAGCCAAGATTCGTGGGACAGGGGGGACTATGGCTACACCTTC.

This sequence joins TRBV7-9 and TRBJ2-7; D uncertain. The V and J ends lost 5 bases and 7 bases respectively, with 15 bases between them. Looked up from germline, CDR1 is SEHNR and CDR2 is FQNEAQ (reference sequence). The CDR3 sequence is 13 residues long. The CDR3 region has the DNA TGTGCCAGCAGCCCCGTGTCCCAAGGAGAGCAGTACTTC. The encoded protein is CASSPVSQGEQYF.

The chain combines TRBV19 with TRBJ1-5; the D is unclear. The V gene lost 4 bases and the J gene lost 5 bases, with 12 bases spanning the gap. Per the germline V gene, CDR1 is LNHDA and CDR2 is SQIVND (reference sequence). The CDR3 is made up of 14 amino acids. Here the CDR3 reads CASSRSSGDQPQHF. CDR3 DNA: TGTGCCAGTAGTAGGTCCTCGGGAGATCAGCCCCAGCATTTT.

The chain uses TRBV7-9 and TRBJ1-2; TRBD1 matches at 9 bases. Losses at the gene ends were 1 base for V and 11 bases for J; bases not matched to a gene: 8. The CDR3 extends over 14 amino acids. The V gene's germline CDR1 is SEHNR and CDR2 FQNEAQ (reference sequence). The CDR3 protein is CASSLVRDRDLYTF. CDR3 coding DNA: TGTGCCAGCAGCTTAGTGCGGGACAGGGACTTGTACACCTTC.

CDR3 coding DNA: TGTGCCAGCAGTTACTCGCCGGGGAACGCTTCCTATGGCTACACCTTC. Its translation: CASSYSPGNASYGYTF. The gene calls are TRBV6-5 and TRBJ1-2; no definite D call. CDR3 length: 16 amino acids. V was cut by 0 bases and J by 4 bases, with 15 bases left in between. CDR1 and CDR2 from the germline V gene are MNHEY and SVGAGI.

The chain carries TRBV30 and TRBJ2-7; 8 nucleotides line up with TRBD1. The CDR3 has 16 amino acids. The ends lost 1 base at V and 2 bases at J; junction bases unmatched: 10. From germline, CDR1 is GTSNPN and CDR2 SVGIG (reference sequence). Here the CDR3 reads CAWSEIRGRRTYEQYF. CDR3 sequence (DNA): TGTGCCTGGAGTGAGATCAGGGGGCGAAGAACCTACGAGCAGTACTTC.

This chain connects TRBV6-5 to TRBJ2-4; 9 bases line up with TRBD2. The junction had 4 bases not matched to a gene; V was cut back by 2 bases and J by 8 bases. CDR1 and CDR2 from the germline V gene are MNHEY and SVGAGI. This CDR3 region has 14 residues. The CDR3: CASSYAGGKDIQYF. The CDR3 bases are TGTGCCAGCAGTTACGCGGGAGGGAAAGACATTCAGTACTTC.

The chain has TRBV19 and TRBJ1-2, with a tentative D call TRBD1 (6 bases). Per the germline V gene, CDR1 is LNHDA and CDR2 is SQIVND (reference sequence). V was cut by 10 bases and J by 4 bases, with 16 bases left in between. This CDR3 spans 13 amino acids. In DNA, the CDR3 is TGTGCCACCGCGGATGGGGGCCTCTATGGCTACACCTTC. It translates to CATADGGLYGYTF.

CDR3 DNA sequence: TGTGCCAGCAGCGCCTCCGCCGCAGGGGGGTACCAAAACATTCAGTACTTC. Translated, it gives CASSASAAGGYQNIQYF. V gene TRBV9 combines with J gene TRBJ2-4; D may be TRBD1 (7 bases). The ends were cut back, 3 bases at V and 5 bases at J, with 21 bases in the middle. Germline V gives CDR1 SGDLS, CDR2 YYNGEE. The CDR3 contains 17 residues.

The V and J genes are TRBV7-2 and TRBJ2-7; D possibly corresponds to TRBD2 (6 bases). Germline assignment: CDR1 SGHTA and CDR2 FQGNSA. V was trimmed by 5 bases and J by 5 bases, leaving 16 bases between them. The CDR3 extends over 14 amino acids. CDR3 residues: CASSPGLPGDEQYF. The CDR3 DNA is TGTGCCAGCAGCCCGGGACTGCCAGGAGACGAGCAGTACTTC.

The sample holds a few counts of this clone. The rearrangement joins TRBV10-3 to TRBJ1-2; TRBD1 matches 8 bases. The ends lost 11 bases at V and 3 bases at J; junction bases unmatched: 8. This CDR3 has 13 amino acids. Germline CDR1 and CDR2: ENHRY and SYGVKD. The CDR3 coding sequence is TGTGCCCTTGCTCAGGGGGCGGACTATGGCTACACCTTC. Protein: CALAQGADYGYTF.

The gene calls are TRBV5-6 and TRBJ2-3, with 7 bases identical to TRBD1. Per germline, CDR1 SGHDT and CDR2 YYEEEE. The CDR3 totals 11 residues. The ends lost 3 bases at V and 12 bases at J; junction bases unmatched: 4. The CDR3 reads CASSSQGEQYF. In DNA form, the CDR3 reads TGTGCCAGCAGCTCGCAGGGGGAACAGTATTTT.

This clone was seen only a few times. The chain couples TRBV9 to TRBJ2-1; 7 nucleotides agree with TRBD2. V was clipped by 3 bases and J by 0 bases; unmatched bases: 15. The CDR3 has 19 amino acids. Germline V gene lookup returns CDR1 SGDLS and CDR2 YYNGEE. CDR3 DNA: TGTGCCAGCAGCGCCCGGACTACTGGGAGGGGTAGCTCCTACAATGAGCAGTTCTTC. It is translated as CASSARTTGRGSSYNEQFF.

The V and J genes are TRBV28 and TRBJ2-5; 10 nucleotides match TRBD1. Germline CDR1 reads MDHEN; CDR2 reads SYDVKM. Losses at the gene ends were 2 bases for V and 6 bases for J; bases not matched to a gene: 3. CDR3 length equals 14 residues. The CDR3 loop reads CASSLGTGDKTQYF. The CDR3 DNA reads as TGTGCCAGCAGTTTAGGGACAGGGGATAAGACCCAGTACTTC.

The table lists this clone with many counts. This sequence joins TRBV4-3 and TRBJ1-6; D gene unclear. The germline V and J ends were trimmed by 0 bases and 0 bases, with 6 bases remaining between them. The CDR3 sequence is 16 residues long. CDR1 and CDR2 (germline): LGHNA, YSLEER. This CDR3 reads CASSQEFSSYNSPLHF. CDR3 sequence (DNA): TGCGCCAGCAGCCAAGAGTTTAGCTCCTATAATTCACCCCTCCACTTT.